These 30 T cell receptor beta chains were all obtained from the same sample, sequenced in a study of a mutant IDH1 vaccine in newly diagnosed glioma. The time point here: week 11, during vaccination. With topical imiquimod, each dose of the vaccine consisted of 300 ug of mutant IDH1 20-mer peptide. The antigens of these receptors remain unknown. TCRdb keeps only in-frame clones here, not all; method: immunoSEQ multiplex PCR. The sample contains about 64,000 clones, approximately 84% of which appear only once. The starting material was PBMCs, obtained from a glioma patient whose treatment included an IDH1 peptide vaccine. Receptors were obtained from a woman aged 45-60 years with glioma.

This chain connects TRBV7-9 to TRBJ2-7, with 10 bases that match TRBD1. This CDR3 is built from 15 residues. Germline V gives CDR1 SEHNR, CDR2 FQNEAQ (reference sequence). The junction had 6 bases not matched to a gene; V was cut back by 6 bases and J by 1 base. The CDR3 protein is CASSEGQGKSYEQYF. CDR3 DNA: TGTGCCAGCAGTGAGGGACAGGGGAAATCCTACGAGCAGTACTTC.

V and J are TRBV5-1 and TRBJ1-6; a weak D match, TRBD1 (5 bases). Trimming took 0 bases from V and 8 from J, leaving 9 bases between them. Germline V CDR1 and CDR2: SGHRS, YFSETQ. The CDR3 contains 14 residues. The chain's CDR3 is CASSLVQEDSPLHF. CDR3 coding DNA: TGCGCCAGCAGCTTGGTACAGGAGGATTCACCCCTCCACTTT.

The J gene is TRBJ1-1, the V gene TRBV19; 9 positions match TRBD1. With V trimmed by 5 bases and J by 10 bases, 5 bases remained unmatched. CDR3 length: 12 residues. CDR1 LNHDA and CDR2 SQIVND come from the germline V gene (reference sequence). The CDR3 nucleotides read TGTGCCAGTAGTCCGGACAGGGGAGGAGCTTTCTTT. Protein sequence: CASSPDRGGAFF.

The chain recombines TRBV27 with TRBJ1-5; D uncertain. The ends were cut back, 4 bases at V and 7 bases at J, with 17 bases in the middle. CDR3 length: 15 residues. CDR1 and CDR2 (germline): MNHEY, SMNVEV (reference sequence). The CDR3 sequence: CASSSLTEGLQPQHF. CDR3 bases: TGTGCCAGCAGTTCACTCACTGAGGGCTTGCAGCCCCAGCATTTT.

This clone appeared a few times. The CDR3, as DNA: TGCGCCAGCAGCCTGAGCGGGGGTTACACTGAAGCTTTCTTT. Protein: CASSLSGGYTEAFF. This chain joins TRBV5-1 and TRBJ1-1; a possible D gene is TRBD1 (5 bases). CDR3 size: 14 residues. From germline, CDR1 is SGHRS and CDR2 YFSETQ. V lost 4 bases and J lost 3, with 13 bases in between.

The chain employs TRBV5-1 and TRBJ2-1; the D gene is possibly TRBD2 (5 bases). V lost 9 bases and J 8 bases, leaving 18 bases between the germline ends. The germline V gene has CDR1 SGHRS and CDR2 YFSETQ. The CDR3 has 13 amino acids. The CDR3 here is CATRGAVGYEQFF. The CDR3 coding sequence is TGCGCCACCCGGGGTGCGGTCGGCTATGAGCAGTTCTTC.

The rearrangement links TRBV2 to TRBJ1-1; tentative D call: TRBD1 (5 bases). Germline V CDR1 and CDR2: SNHLY, FYNNEI. The CDR3 spans 17 residues. V was shortened by 4 bases and J by 1 base, with 19 bases between the two germline ends. The CDR3 spells CASSADRPIRTNTEAFF. For the CDR3, the DNA is TGTGCCAGCAGTGCCGACAGACCGATAAGGACGAACACTGAAGCTTTCTTT.

This chain joins TRBV9 and TRBJ1-2; TRBD1 matches 10 bases. V lost 4 bases to trimming and J lost 4 bases; unmatched junction nucleotides: 7. The CDR3 has 15 amino acids. The germline gives CDR1 SGDLS, CDR2 YYNGEE. This CDR3 is CASSLGQGSSYGYTF. CDR3 sequence (DNA): TGTGCCAGCAGCTTGGGACAGGGGTCTTCCTATGGCTACACCTTC.

This chain uses TRBV7-2 with TRBJ1-5; TRBD1 is a possible D gene (6 bases). The CDR3 length is 13 residues. Germline loops: CDR1 SGHTA, CDR2 FQGNSA. Trimming shortened V by 2 bases and J by 5 bases, and 7 bases separated the two germline ends. The CDR3 DNA is TGTGCCAGCAGCTTAAGGGGGGATCAGCCCCAGCATTTT. It codes for CASSLRGDQPQHF.

The V call is TRBV27, the J call TRBJ1-2; TRBD1 matches at 7 bases. V lost 5 bases, J lost 5 bases, and 11 bases stayed unmatched. This CDR3 has 15 amino acids. The germline CDR1 and CDR2 sequences are MNHEY and SMNVEV (reference sequence). Written as DNA, the CDR3 is TGTGCCAGCAGTCCCGGGACAGACTCCAAGTATGGCTACACCTTC. Its protein product is CASSPGTDSKYGYTF.

This sequence joins TRBV2 and TRBJ1-2; D perhaps matches TRBD1 (6 bases). Germline values: CDR1 SNHLY, CDR2 FYNNEI. The CDR3 has 11 amino acids. Trimming took 8 bases from V and 7 from J, leaving 11 bases between them. As DNA, the CDR3 is TGTGCCAGCGAGGGGGGGGGTGGCTACACCTTC. As protein: CASEGGGGYTF.

The rearrangement uses TRBV11-2 and TRBJ2-1, with unresolved D. The CDR3 is 15 residues long. Germline V gene lookup returns CDR1 SGHAT and CDR2 FQNNGV. V was shortened by 2 bases and J by 0 bases, with 8 bases between the two germline ends. DNA for the CDR3: TGTGCCAGCAGCTTATCTGGCAGCTCCTACAATGAGCAGTTCTTC. Its protein is CASSLSGSSYNEQFF.

V and J are TRBV7-8 and TRBJ1-1, with D tentatively TRBD1 (5 bases). CDR1 and CDR2 from the germline V gene are SGHVS and FQNEAQ. Trimming removed 1 base from V and 5 bases from J, with 11 bases in between. This CDR3 has 14 amino acids. The CDR3 spells CASSLEIEGTEAFF. The DNA for the CDR3 is TGTGCCAGCAGCTTAGAAATTGAGGGGACTGAAGCTTTCTTT.

The chain uses TRBV15 and TRBJ2-1; no clear D gene. Germline V gene sequence: CDR1 LNHNV, CDR2 YYDKDF (reference sequence). The V end lost 5 bases, the J end lost 0 bases, and 11 bases lay between the germline ends. The CDR3 runs 15 residues. The CDR3 here is CATSGSHFSYNEQFF. The CDR3 nucleotides read TGTGCCACCAGCGGTTCACATTTCTCCTACAATGAGCAGTTCTTC.

CDR3 protein: CASSRQGAFSGELFF. For the CDR3, the DNA is TGTGCCAGCAGCCGACAGGGGGCGTTCTCCGGGGAGCTGTTTTTT. The J gene is TRBJ2-2, the V gene TRBV6-5; 10 bases fit TRBD1. The V segment lost 6 bases and the J segment 6 bases; nucleotides outside the gene matches: 7. The germline V gene has CDR1 MNHEY and CDR2 SVGAGI. The CDR3 loop spans 15 amino acids.

This clone was detected only a few times. The chain is built from TRBV19 and TRBJ2-7; D is possibly TRBD2 (6 bases). This CDR3 is built from 15 residues. CDR1 is LNHDA, CDR2 SQIVND, per germline (reference sequence). V was cut by 5 bases and J by 7 bases, with 21 bases left in between. CDR3 residues: CASSLGLPSLEEQYF. CDR3 nucleotide sequence: TGTGCCAGTAGTTTGGGACTCCCAAGCCTGGAAGAGCAGTACTTC.

V is TRBV9 and J is TRBJ2-3, with a tentative D call TRBD2 (5 bases). Germline assignment: CDR1 SGDLS and CDR2 YYNGEE. V was clipped by 2 bases and J by 2 bases, with 6 bases between them. The length of the CDR3 is 13 residues. DNA for the CDR3: TGTGCCAGCAGCGTCCGGGACACAGATACGCAGTATTTT. Protein sequence: CASSVRDTDTQYF.

V and J are TRBV6-4 and TRBJ1-5, with 7 bases fitting TRBD1. The length of the CDR3 is 14 residues. Unmatched junction bases numbered 7, after V lost 2 bases and J lost 9 bases. Germline V CDR1 and CDR2: MRHNA, SNTAGT. Here the CDR3 reads CASSDRQGPWPQHF. CDR3 nucleotides: TGTGCCAGCAGTGACCGACAGGGCCCCTGGCCCCAGCATTTT.

The genes are TRBV5-8 and TRBJ1-1; 7 positions match TRBD1. Germline V gene lookup returns CDR1 SGHTS and CDR2 YDEGEE. The ends lost 0 bases at V and 0 bases at J; junction bases unmatched: 8. This CDR3 contains 17 residues. The CDR3 coding sequence is TGTGCCAGCAGCTTGGGACAGGGAAGGCCCATGAACACTGAAGCTTTCTTT. Protein: CASSLGQGRPMNTEAFF.

V usage is TRBV7-2 and J usage is TRBJ2-2, with TRBD2 identical over 7 bases. Germline CDR1 and CDR2: SGHTA and FQGNSA. V lost 0 bases and J lost 0; bases outside the gene matches: 1. CDR3 size: 16 residues. CDR3 DNA: TGTGCCAGCAGCTTAGCAGGGACTACGAACACCGGGGAGCTGTTTTTT. It codes for CASSLAGTTNTGELFF.

The rearrangement uses TRBV27 and TRBJ1-4, with TRBD1 identical over 7 bases. Trimming at V came to 5 bases and at J to 13 bases, leaving 19 bases not matched to a gene. This CDR3 is built from 16 residues. Germline CDR1 and CDR2: MNHEY and SMNVEV (reference sequence). As DNA, the CDR3 is TGTGCCAGCAGTAGTGTACAGGGGCGCGCCCGGGGTCGACTGTTTTTT. Translated: CASSSVQGRARGRLFF.

CDR3 protein: CASSVEGNYNYGYTF. The CDR3 DNA reads as TGTGCCAGCAGCGTAGAGGGAAATTATAACTATGGCTACACCTTC. The chain links TRBV9 to TRBJ1-2; D gene ambiguous. The CDR3 extends over 15 amino acids. Trimming cost V 0 bases and J 1 base, with 10 bases left between them. CDR1 and CDR2 from the germline V gene are SGDLS and YYNGEE.

V and J are TRBV7-2 and TRBJ2-5; D remains ambiguous. The CDR3 spans 13 residues. Germline assignment: CDR1 SGHTA and CDR2 FQGNSA. V was trimmed by 1 base and J by 5 bases, leaving 8 bases between them. The CDR3 protein is CASSLEAEETQYF. CDR3 nucleotides: TGTGCCAGCAGCTTAGAGGCTGAGGAGACCCAGTACTTC.

The chain is built from TRBV7-2 and TRBJ2-7; TRBD2 matches at 8 bases. The germline CDR1 and CDR2 sequences are SGHTA and FQGNSA. CDR3 length equals 13 residues. With V trimmed by 7 bases and J by 7 bases, 9 bases remained unmatched. CDR3 in DNA: TGTGCCAGCACCCCCGTTCTAGCGGGTGAGCAGTACTTC. Encoded protein: CASTPVLAGEQYF.

The rearrangement joins TRBV29-1 to TRBJ2-3, with D possibly being TRBD1 (5 bases). Trimming took 4 bases from V and 3 from J, leaving 14 bases between them. The CDR3 totals 14 residues. Per germline, CDR1 SQVTM and CDR2 ANQGSEA. CDR3 coding DNA: TGCAGCGTTGGATGGTACAGGAGAACAGATACGCAGTATTTT. Encoded protein: CSVGWYRRTDTQYF.

This chain links TRBV10-3 with TRBJ2-1; 9 nucleotides match TRBD2. The CDR3 consists of 16 residues. The ends lost 9 bases at V and 8 bases at J; junction bases unmatched: 17. Germline V gives CDR1 ENHRY, CDR2 SYGVKD. Here the CDR3 reads CAINQAGTSYHDEQFF. The CDR3 DNA reads as TGTGCCATTAACCAAGCCGGGACTAGCTATCACGATGAGCAGTTCTTC.

The chain uses TRBV2 and TRBJ2-7; 8 bases fit TRBD2. This CDR3 is built from 15 residues. Germline V gives CDR1 SNHLY, CDR2 FYNNEI. With 8 bases clipped from V and 1 base from J, the junction kept 10 bases outside the gene matches. CDR3 sequence: CASPAPAGASYEQYF. CDR3 coding DNA: TGTGCCAGCCCGGCCCCAGCGGGGGCGTCCTACGAGCAGTACTTC.

The rearrangement links TRBV7-2 to TRBJ2-7; 9 nucleotides agree with TRBD2. Trimming at V came to 1 base and at J to 3 bases, leaving 4 bases not matched to a gene. CDR1 and CDR2 (germline): SGHTA, FQGNSA. The CDR3 is 15 residues long. CDR3 amino acids: CASSLGAGGHYEQYF. The CDR3, as DNA: TGTGCCAGCAGCTTAGGCGCGGGGGGGCACTACGAGCAGTACTTC.

The V gene is TRBV4-1, the J gene TRBJ2-7; 11 nucleotides match TRBD1. The trim removed 4 bases at V and 1 base at J, leaving 12 bases unmatched. The CDR3 runs to 18 residues. Germline CDR1 MGHRA, CDR2 YSYEKL. The CDR3 spells CASSRGDRGVKWSYEQYF. CDR3 nucleotides: TGCGCCAGCAGCCGCGGGGACAGGGGGGTAAAATGGTCCTACGAGCAGTACTTC.

The rearrangement links TRBV7-2 to TRBJ2-1; D not certain. CDR3 size: 13 residues. The germline CDR1 and CDR2 sequences are SGHTA and FQGNSA. Trimming removed 5 bases from V and 5 bases from J, with 10 bases in between. The CDR3: CASSRELHNEQFF. CDR3 in DNA: TGTGCCAGCAGCCGAGAGCTCCACAATGAGCAGTTCTTC.